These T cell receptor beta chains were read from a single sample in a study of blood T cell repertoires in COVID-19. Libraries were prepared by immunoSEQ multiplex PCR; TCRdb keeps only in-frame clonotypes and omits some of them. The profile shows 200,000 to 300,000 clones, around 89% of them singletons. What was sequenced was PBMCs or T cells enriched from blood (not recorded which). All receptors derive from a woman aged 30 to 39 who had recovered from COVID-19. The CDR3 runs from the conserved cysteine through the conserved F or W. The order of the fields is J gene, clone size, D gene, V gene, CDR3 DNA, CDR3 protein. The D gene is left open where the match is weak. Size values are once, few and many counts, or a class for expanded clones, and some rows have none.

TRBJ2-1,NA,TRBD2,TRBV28,TGTGCCAGCAGCCCTTTAGCGGGAGTTGAACACAATGAGCAGTTCTTC,CASSPLAGVEHNEQFF
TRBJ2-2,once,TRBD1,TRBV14,TGTGCCAGCAGCCGGCGGACAGGGGCCGGGGAGCTGTTTTTT,CASSRRTGAGELFF
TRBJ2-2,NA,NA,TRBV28,TGTGCCAGCAGTTGGGGCGCAGCTAGACACCACCCGAACACCGGGGAGCTGTTTTTT,CASSWGAARHHPNTGELFF
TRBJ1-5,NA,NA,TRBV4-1,TGCGCCAGCAGCCAAGATAGCGGGAAGGCGGATCAGCCCCAGCATTTT,CASSQDSGKADQPQHF
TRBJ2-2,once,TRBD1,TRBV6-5,TGTGCCAGCAACCGACCCGGGACAGGGGGCGGGGAGCTGTTTTTT,CASNRPGTGGGELFF
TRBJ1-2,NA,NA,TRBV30,TGTGCCTGGGCCGTTCCGGGCTATGGCTACACCTTC,CAWAVPGYGYTF
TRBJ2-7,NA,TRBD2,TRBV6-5,TGTGCCAGCATCCTTTTAGCGGGAGGGGGCGAGCAGTACTTC,CASILLAGGGEQYF
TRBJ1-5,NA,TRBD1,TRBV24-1,TGTGCCACCAGTGATCCCCGGGACAGTAGGAGGCCCCAGCATTTT,CATSDPRDSRRPQHF
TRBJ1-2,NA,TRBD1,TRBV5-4,TGTGCCAGCAGCTTGGGCCCTGGACAGGGGGCCCCCGCTAACTATGGCTACACCTTC,CASSLGPGQGAPANYGYTF
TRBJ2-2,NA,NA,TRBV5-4,TGTGCCAGCAGCTCGGCCAGGGCAGGTGAGTCCACCGGGGAGCTGTTTTTT,CASSSARAGESTGELFF
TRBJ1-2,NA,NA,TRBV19,TGTGCCAGTAGTGTCAGGACAGAAGCAGGCTACACCTTC,CASSVRTEAGYTF
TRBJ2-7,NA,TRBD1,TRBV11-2,TGTGCCAGCAGCCGACAGGGAAGGTACGAGCAGTACTTC,CASSRQGRYEQYF
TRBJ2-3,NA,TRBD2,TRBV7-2,TGTGCCAGCAGCGGGATGGGACTAGGGGGGGATACGCAGTATTTT,CASSGMGLGGDTQYF
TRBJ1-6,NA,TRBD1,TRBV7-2,TGTGCCAGCAGCAGAGACAGGGGTATTAATTCACCCCTCCACTTT,CASSRDRGINSPLHF
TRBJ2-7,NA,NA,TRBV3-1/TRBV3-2,TGTGCCAGCAGCCGTCAGGGGTCGCTCTACGAGCAGTACTTC,CASSRQGSLYEQYF
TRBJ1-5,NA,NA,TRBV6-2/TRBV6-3,TGTGCCAGCAGTTACTGGGGGGGAGACAATCAGCCCCAGCATTTT,CASSYWGGDNQPQHF
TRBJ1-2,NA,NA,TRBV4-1,TGCGCCAGCAGCTTCCAACCCCGGGATAGCCCCGGCTATGGCTACACCTTC,CASSFQPRDSPGYGYTF
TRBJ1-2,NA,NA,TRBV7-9,TGTGCCAGCAGCCCCGGGGGGGAGTACACCTTCTATGGCTACACCTTC,CASSPGGEYTFYGYTF